This TCR beta chain comes out of a study of cytomegalovirus exposure and HLA in healthy donors. CDR3 length equals 14 residues. V lost 4 bases to trimming and J lost 5 bases, with 15 bases between them. The germline CDR1 and CDR2 sequences are SGHRS and YFSETQ. The PCR had 60 Vbeta and 13 Jbeta primers. Clones were read by immunoSEQ multiplex PCR, and TCRdb kept only the in-frame ones, dropping some. The profile shows around 250,000 clones, 85% to 95% of them singletons. Study results and caveats: Analysis was carried out at a later point, and it linked a missense DCLRE1C variant to TCR beta V- and J-gene trimming.

Turning to this clone: Antigen specificity is unknown.

This TCR derives from a girl aged 2-10 years in good health and CMV-seronegative. The V and J genes are TRBV5-1 and TRBJ2-5, with a weak D call TRBD2 (7 bases). Source material: PBMCs. The CDR3: CASSPGGLRETQYF. CDR3 DNA sequence: TGCGCCAGCAGCCCGGGGGGCCTCCGGGAGACCCAGTACTTC. The full variable domain, completed using reference TRBV5-1 and TRBJ2-5, is KAGVTQTPRYLIKTRGQQVTLSCSPISGHRSVSWYQQTPGQGLQFLFEYFSETQRNKGNFPGRFSGRQFSNSRSEMNVSTLELGDSALYLCASSPGGLRETQYFGPGTRLLVL.